This is a list of T cell receptor beta chains from one sample in a study of glioma-infiltrating T cells. TCRdb analysed the multiplex PCR reads with MiXCR anew, one entry per CDR3 protein. The data contain some 180,000 distinct CDR3 sequences, over 30% of them singletons. The specimen sequenced was glioma tissue, nonneoplastic brain tissue, or PBMCs (not recorded which). The receptors here all came from a human donor with low-grade glioma or glioblastoma, undergoing nonglioma brain surgery, or in good health (not recorded which). The CDR3 runs from the conserved cysteine through the conserved F or W. The order of the fields is CDR3 protein, CDR3 DNA, V gene, J gene, clone size, D gene. The D gene is left open where the match is weak. Clone size appears in some rows only: once, few, many, or a class for an expanded clone.

CDR3aa: CASSFRDRSVGGDRYNEQFF
CDR3nt: TGCGCCAGCAGCTTCCGGGACAGATCCGTTGGGGGGGATAGATACAATGAGCAGTTCTTC
v_gene: TRBV4-1
j_gene: TRBJ2-1
abundance: -
d_gene: -

CDR3aa: CASSQGGAGYTF
CDR3nt: TGTGCCAGCAGCCAAGGAGGGGCTGGCTACACCTTC
v_gene: TRBV12-3/TRBV12-4
j_gene: TRBJ1-2
abundance: many
d_gene: -

CDR3aa: CASSLDASGRADRTDTQYF
CDR3nt: TGTGCCAGCAGCTTAGATGCTAGCGGGAGGGCCGATCGCACAGATACGCAGTATTTT
v_gene: TRBV7-9
j_gene: TRBJ2-3
abundance: many
d_gene: TRBD2

CDR3aa: CASSPDTGGAYNEQFF
CDR3nt: TGTGCCAGCAGTCCGGACACAGGGGGCGCCTACAATGAGCAGTTCTTC
v_gene: TRBV12-3/TRBV12-4
j_gene: TRBJ2-1
abundance: few
d_gene: TRBD1

CDR3aa: CASSWGQGGQETQYF
CDR3nt: TGCGCCAGCAGCTGGGGACAGGGAGGGCAAGAGACCCAGTACTTC
v_gene: TRBV4-1
j_gene: TRBJ2-5
abundance: many
d_gene: TRBD1

CDR3aa: CASSPPRSTEAFF
CDR3nt: TGCGCCAGCAGCCCCCCCCGTAGCACTGAAGCTTTCTTT
v_gene: TRBV4-1
j_gene: TRBJ1-1
abundance: many
d_gene: -

CDR3aa: CASSQLGTNEKLFF
CDR3nt: TGTGCCAGCAGCCAACTTGGGACTAATGAAAAACTGTTTTTT
v_gene: TRBV14
j_gene: TRBJ1-4
abundance: many
d_gene: -

CDR3aa: CASSYLAGLYNEQFF
CDR3nt: TGTGCCAGCAGTTATCTGGCGGGACTGTACAATGAGCAGTTCTTC
v_gene: TRBV6-2/TRBV6-3
j_gene: TRBJ2-1
abundance: -
d_gene: -

CDR3aa: CASSLGGEYEKNF
CDR3nt: TGTGCCAGCAGTTTGGGCGGGGAATACGAGAAGAACTTC
v_gene: TRBV27
j_gene: TRBJ2-7
abundance: -
d_gene: -

CDR3aa: CASSADRFETQYF
CDR3nt: TGCGCCAGCAGCGCCGACAGGTTTGAGACCCAGTACTTC
v_gene: TRBV5-1
j_gene: TRBJ2-5
abundance: many
d_gene: -

CDR3aa: CSARDRLRYNDKFF
CDR3nt: TGCAGTGCTAGAGATCGTCTTCGATACAATGATAAGTTCTTC
v_gene: TRBV20-1
j_gene: TRBJ2-1
abundance: -
d_gene: -

CDR3aa: CASSLRGEEQYF
CDR3nt: TGCGCCAGCAGCCTCAGGGGTGAAGAGCAGTACTTC
v_gene: TRBV5-1
j_gene: TRBJ2-7
abundance: -
d_gene: -

CDR3aa: CASIGGNTEAFF
CDR3nt: TGTGCCAGTATTGGGGGGAACACTGAAGCTTTCTTT
v_gene: TRBV19
j_gene: TRBJ1-1
abundance: many
d_gene: -

CDR3aa: CASSYSLGTPGEQYF
CDR3nt: TGTGCCAGCAGTTACTCGTTGGGTACCCCGGGGGAGCAGTACTTC
v_gene: TRBV6-5
j_gene: TRBJ2-7
abundance: many
d_gene: -

CDR3aa: CASSIQKRGDTF
CDR3nt: TGTGCCAGCAGTATCCAGAAACGTGGAGACACCTTC
v_gene: TRBV27
j_gene: TRBJ1-2
abundance: -
d_gene: -

CDR3aa: CASSDFDYTNINYF
CDR3nt: TGTGCCAGCAGTGATTTTGATTACACAAACATTAATTACTTC
v_gene: TRBV6-1
j_gene: TRBJ2-4
abundance: -
d_gene: -

CDR3aa: CASIKGLGTEAFF
CDR3nt: TGTGCCAGCATCAAAGGGCTCGGTACAGAAGCTTTCTTT
v_gene: TRBV12-3/TRBV12-4
j_gene: TRBJ1-1
abundance: -
d_gene: -

CDR3aa: CSVTSGSYEQYF
CDR3nt: TGCAGCGTCACTAGCGGATCCTACGAGCAGTACTTC
v_gene: TRBV29-1
j_gene: TRBJ2-7
abundance: many
d_gene: TRBD2

CDR3aa: CASSPGGSGSPLAKNIQYF
CDR3nt: TGTGCCAGCAGCCCCGGGGGTAGCGGGAGTCCTCTAGCCAAAAACATTCAGTACTTC
v_gene: TRBV5-6
j_gene: TRBJ2-4
abundance: -
d_gene: TRBD2

CDR3aa: CAISPGQGVYGYTF
CDR3nt: TGTGCCATCAGTCCCGGACAGGGAGTTTATGGCTACACCTTC
v_gene: TRBV10-3
j_gene: TRBJ1-2
abundance: many
d_gene: TRBD1

CDR3aa: CASTPGRSGNTIYF
CDR3nt: TGTGCCAGCACCCCGGGGCGGTCTGGAAACACCATATATTTT
v_gene: TRBV12-3/TRBV12-4
j_gene: TRBJ1-3
abundance: many
d_gene: -

CDR3aa: CASSYGENQPQHF
CDR3nt: TGTGCCAGCAGTTACGGGGAAAATCAGCCCCAGCATTTT
v_gene: TRBV6-2/TRBV6-3
j_gene: TRBJ1-5
abundance: many
d_gene: -

CDR3aa: CASSQGNAGGYEQYF
CDR3nt: TGTGCCAGCAGCCAAGGTAATGCGGGAGGCTACGAGCAGTACTTC
v_gene: TRBV3-1
j_gene: TRBJ2-7
abundance: many
d_gene: TRBD2

CDR3aa: CASSPFRWDEGYEQYF
CDR3nt: TGTGCCAGCAGCCCCTTTCGGTGGGATGAAGGCTACGAGCAGTACTTC
v_gene: TRBV13
j_gene: TRBJ2-7
abundance: few
d_gene: -

CDR3aa: CAYTDSSNQPQHF
CDR3nt: TGTGCCTATACGGACAGTAGCAATCAGCCCCAGCATTTT
v_gene: TRBV30
j_gene: TRBJ1-5
abundance: -
d_gene: -

CDR3aa: CSAPRDTGEQFF
CDR3nt: TGCAGTGCTCCACGGGACACCGGTGAGCAGTTCTTC
v_gene: TRBV20-1
j_gene: TRBJ2-1
abundance: many
d_gene: -

CDR3aa: CASRIRTGGRTNEKLFF
CDR3nt: TGTGCCAGCAGGATTAGGACAGGGGGCCGGACTAATGAAAAACTGTTTTTT
v_gene: TRBV2
j_gene: TRBJ1-4
abundance: few
d_gene: TRBD1

CDR3aa: CASSQVGGAGGLYQETQYF
CDR3nt: TGCGCCAGCAGCCAAGTCGGGGGCGCTGGGGGACTTTACCAAGAGACCCAGTACTTC
v_gene: TRBV4-1
j_gene: TRBJ2-5
abundance: -
d_gene: -

CDR3aa: CASSQSREGTDTQYF
CDR3nt: TGTGCCAGCAGCCAAAGTCGAGAAGGAACAGATACGCAGTATTTT
v_gene: TRBV3-1
j_gene: TRBJ2-3
abundance: -
d_gene: -

CDR3aa: CAITGQSDNEQFF
CDR3nt: TGTGCCATCACAGGCCAAAGCGACAATGAGCAGTTCTTC
v_gene: TRBV10-3
j_gene: TRBJ2-1
abundance: many
d_gene: -

CDR3aa: CAIIYGMWQDEQYF
CDR3nt: TGTGCAATAATTTACGGGATGTGGCAGGATGAGCAGTACTTC
v_gene: TRBV6-1
j_gene: TRBJ2-7
abundance: -
d_gene: -

CDR3aa: CASRLDMVGDYGYTF
CDR3nt: TGTGCCAGCAGATTAGACATGGTTGGGGACTATGGTTACACCTTC
v_gene: TRBV27
j_gene: TRBJ1-2
abundance: -
d_gene: -

CDR3aa: CASSLIPNKQYF
CDR3nt: TGTGCCAGCAGCTTAATCCCTAACAAGCAGTACTTC
v_gene: TRBV5-8
j_gene: TRBJ2-7
abundance: -
d_gene: -

CDR3aa: CASSLWASGLVSGELFF
CDR3nt: TGTGCCAGCAGCTTGTGGGCTTCGGGACTAGTATCCGGGGAGCTGTTTTTT
v_gene: TRBV5-6
j_gene: TRBJ2-2
abundance: -
d_gene: TRBD2

CDR3aa: CATLGNEQFF
CDR3nt: TGTGCCACCTTGGGGAATGAGCAGTTCTTC
v_gene: TRBV2
j_gene: TRBJ2-1
abundance: many
d_gene: -

CDR3aa: CSAPPPWTGVLGEQYF
CDR3nt: TGCAGTGCTCCCCCCCCCTGGACAGGGGTCTTGGGTGAGCAGTACTTC
v_gene: TRBV20-1
j_gene: TRBJ2-7
abundance: -
d_gene: TRBD1

CDR3aa: CASSYTTSGRPDTQYF
CDR3nt: TGTGCCAGCAGTTACACGACTAGCGGGAGGCCAGATACGCAGTATTTT
v_gene: TRBV6-6
j_gene: TRBJ2-3
abundance: many
d_gene: TRBD2

CDR3aa: CASSQRDYEQYF
CDR3nt: TGTGCCAGCAGCCAACGGGACTACGAGCAGTACTTC
v_gene: TRBV3-1
j_gene: TRBJ2-7
abundance: many
d_gene: -

CDR3aa: CASSIMTGTHTDTQYF
CDR3nt: TGTGCCAGTAGTATAATGACAGGGACACACACAGATACGCAGTATTTT
v_gene: TRBV19
j_gene: TRBJ2-3
abundance: -
d_gene: TRBD1

CDR3aa: CASSQLASYEQYF
CDR3nt: TGTGCCAGCAGCCAACTGGCCTCCTACGAGCAGTACTTC
v_gene: TRBV4-2
j_gene: TRBJ2-7
abundance: many
d_gene: -

CDR3aa: CSARSGTSGSSDEQFF
CDR3nt: TGCAGTGCTAGATCCGGGACTAGCGGGAGTTCCGATGAGCAGTTCTTC
v_gene: TRBV20-1
j_gene: TRBJ2-1
abundance: many
d_gene: TRBD2

CDR3aa: CASSPGPGQGGYTF
CDR3nt: TGTGCCAGCAGCCCAGGCCCCGGACAGGGTGGCTACACCTTC
v_gene: TRBV7-9
j_gene: TRBJ1-2
abundance: many
d_gene: TRBD1

CDR3aa: CASSPLRPDTQYF
CDR3nt: TGTGCCAGCAGCCCACTCCGACCAGATACGCAGTATTTT
v_gene: TRBV7-3
j_gene: TRBJ2-3
abundance: many
d_gene: -

CDR3aa: CASSLDYNSPLHF
CDR3nt: TGTGCCAGCAGCCTGGACTATAATTCACCCCTCCACTTT
v_gene: TRBV7-3
j_gene: TRBJ1-6
abundance: many
d_gene: -